This is a list of T cell receptor beta chains from one sample in a study of cytotoxic CD8 clonotypes in ibrutinib-treated CLL. The protocol was immunoSEQ multiplex PCR, while the TCRdb copy is restricted to in-frame clones and leaves out a portion. The sample records under 200,000 clones, 70% to 85% being singletons. The sample here was PBMCs, taken after 12 months of ibrutinib treatment. These receptors originate from a human donor with chronic lymphocytic leukemia. Both conserved end residues are part of each CDR3. D genes are given only for firm matches. The listing skips clone size in some rows; elsewhere it reads once, few, many or a size class.

d_gene: NA; v_gene: TRBV7-3; j_gene: TRBJ2-5; abundance: NA; CDR3aa: CASSLILEETQYF; CDR3nt: TGTGCCAGCAGCTTAATTTTGGAAGAGACCCAGTACTTC
d_gene: NA; v_gene: TRBV5-1; j_gene: TRBJ2-3; abundance: NA; CDR3aa: CASGDTFSTDTQYF; CDR3nt: TGCGCCAGCGGCGACACGTTTAGCACAGATACGCAGTATTTT
d_gene: NA; v_gene: TRBV6-5; j_gene: TRBJ1-4; abundance: NA; CDR3aa: CASSQGHGLFF; CDR3nt: TGTGCCAGCAGTCAAGGACACGGACTCTTTTTT
d_gene: NA; v_gene: TRBV6-6; j_gene: TRBJ2-7; abundance: NA; CDR3aa: CASGSTQSYEQYF; CDR3nt: TGTGCCAGCGGATCGACTCAGTCCTACGAGCAGTACTTC
d_gene: TRBD2; v_gene: TRBV12-5; j_gene: TRBJ2-1; abundance: NA; CDR3aa: CASGFGAGVGSSYNEQFF; CDR3nt: TGTGCTAGTGGTTTCGGCGCGGGGGTTGGAAGCTCCTACAATGAGCAGTTCTTC
d_gene: TRBD2; v_gene: TRBV28; j_gene: TRBJ2-7; abundance: NA; CDR3aa: CASSESSGSWPYEQYF; CDR3nt: TGTGCCAGCAGCGAATCAAGCGGGAGCTGGCCCTACGAGCAGTACTTC
d_gene: NA; v_gene: TRBV9; j_gene: TRBJ1-2; abundance: NA; CDR3aa: CASSPEGGPYGYTF; CDR3nt: TGTGCCAGCAGCCCCGAGGGAGGGCCCTATGGCTACACCTTC
d_gene: TRBD2; v_gene: TRBV7-8; j_gene: TRBJ2-3; abundance: NA; CDR3aa: CASSLKRDERDTQYF; CDR3nt: TGTGCCAGCAGCCTCAAGCGGGACGAGAGGGATACGCAGTATTTT
d_gene: NA; v_gene: TRBV28; j_gene: TRBJ1-2; abundance: NA; CDR3aa: CASSSTGRLEAGYTF; CDR3nt: TGTGCCAGCAGTTCGACGGGACGCCTGGAGGCTGGCTACACCTTC
d_gene: TRBD2; v_gene: TRBV2; j_gene: TRBJ2-1; abundance: NA; CDR3aa: CASSEWPGTSGNLYNEQFF; CDR3nt: TGTGCCAGCAGTGAATGGCCGGGGACTAGCGGGAATCTCTACAATGAGCAGTTCTTC
d_gene: NA; v_gene: TRBV4-2; j_gene: TRBJ2-1; abundance: NA; CDR3aa: CASSQDTRGSYNEQFF; CDR3nt: TGTGCCAGCAGCCAAGATACAAGGGGCTCCTACAATGAGCAGTTCTTC
d_gene: NA; v_gene: TRBV28; j_gene: TRBJ2-4; abundance: NA; CDR3aa: CASSSPTFDEGKNIQYF; CDR3nt: TGTGCCAGCAGTTCACCAACCTTTGACGAGGGGAAAAACATTCAGTACTTC
d_gene: NA; v_gene: TRBV19; j_gene: TRBJ2-1; abundance: NA; CDR3aa: CASSIKGGSYNEQFF; CDR3nt: TGTGCCAGTAGTATAAAAGGGGGCTCCTACAATGAGCAGTTCTTC
d_gene: NA; v_gene: TRBV6-5; j_gene: TRBJ1-4; abundance: NA; CDR3aa: CASGRGGNEKLFF; CDR3nt: TGTGCCAGCGGTAGGGGGGGTAATGAAAAACTGTTTTTT
d_gene: NA; v_gene: TRBV18; j_gene: TRBJ1-3; abundance: NA; CDR3aa: CASSPLDTRGTIYF; CDR3nt: TGTGCCAGCTCACCTCTCGACACTCGGGGCACCATATATTTT
d_gene: NA; v_gene: TRBV4-2; j_gene: TRBJ2-1; abundance: NA; CDR3aa: CASSQEYEQFF; CDR3nt: TGTGCCAGCAGCCAAGAATACGAGCAGTTCTTC
d_gene: NA; v_gene: TRBV4-2; j_gene: TRBJ1-2; abundance: medium-sized; CDR3aa: CASSQDAGPGGYTF; CDR3nt: TGTGCCAGCAGCCAAGATGCAGGCCCGGGTGGCTACACCTTC
d_gene: NA; v_gene: TRBV11-2; j_gene: TRBJ2-7; abundance: NA; CDR3aa: CASSFGRNSYEQYF; CDR3nt: TGTGCCAGCAGCTTCGGACGGAACTCCTACGAGCAGTACTTC
d_gene: NA; v_gene: TRBV6-5; j_gene: TRBJ2-5; abundance: NA; CDR3aa: CASSYSRETQYF; CDR3nt: TGTGCCAGCAGTTACTCGAGAGAGACCCAGTACTTC
d_gene: NA; v_gene: TRBV5-4; j_gene: TRBJ2-2; abundance: NA; CDR3aa: CASSLFKGTLNTGELFF; CDR3nt: TGTGCCAGCAGCTTGTTCAAGGGGACTTTGAACACCGGGGAGCTGTTTTTT
d_gene: TRBD1; v_gene: TRBV5-6; j_gene: TRBJ1-2; abundance: few; CDR3aa: CASGSPKLRQGAYYGYTF; CDR3nt: TGTGCCAGCGGCTCACCAAAACTCCGACAGGGGGCATACTATGGCTACACCTTC
d_gene: TRBD1; v_gene: TRBV30; j_gene: TRBJ1-2; abundance: NA; CDR3aa: CAWSPAGQGNRGYTF; CDR3nt: TGTGCCTGGAGCCCAGCGGGACAGGGAAACCGCGGCTACACCTTC
d_gene: TRBD1; v_gene: TRBV6-5; j_gene: TRBJ1-4; abundance: NA; CDR3aa: CASSRDRLINEKLFF; CDR3nt: TGTGCCAGCAGCCGGGACAGGCTGATTAATGAAAAACTGTTTTTT
d_gene: TRBD1; v_gene: TRBV5-5; j_gene: TRBJ1-5; abundance: NA; CDR3aa: CASSLTQGANQPQHF; CDR3nt: TGTGCCAGCAGCCTTACCCAGGGGGCTAATCAGCCCCAGCATTTT
d_gene: TRBD1; v_gene: TRBV4-3; j_gene: TRBJ2-1; abundance: many; CDR3aa: CASSQDWTGGSSFSYNEQFF; CDR3nt: TGCGCCAGCAGCCAAGATTGGACAGGGGGGTCCTCTTTTTCCTACAATGAGCAGTTCTTC
d_gene: TRBD1; v_gene: TRBV6-5; j_gene: TRBJ1-5; abundance: NA; CDR3aa: CASSYSDRGRPQHF; CDR3nt: TGTGCCAGCAGTTACAGTGACAGGGGCCGGCCCCAGCATTTT
d_gene: NA; v_gene: TRBV5-1; j_gene: TRBJ1-2; abundance: NA; CDR3aa: CASSLQGGDYGYTF; CDR3nt: TGCGCCAGCAGCTTACAGGGAGGCGACTATGGCTACACCTTC
d_gene: NA; v_gene: TRBV2; j_gene: TRBJ2-3; abundance: NA; CDR3aa: CASSEGPGGRADTQYF; CDR3nt: TGTGCCAGCAGTGAAGGGCCAGGGGGGCGCGCAGATACGCAGTATTTT
d_gene: NA; v_gene: TRBV19; j_gene: TRBJ1-5; abundance: NA; CDR3aa: CASSTQDSGQPQHF; CDR3nt: TGTGCCAGTAGTACTCAGGATAGCGGCCAGCCCCAGCATTTT
d_gene: NA; v_gene: TRBV5-4; j_gene: TRBJ1-2; abundance: NA; CDR3aa: CASSGPGTANYGYTF; CDR3nt: TGTGCCAGCAGCGGGCCCGGGACGGCTAACTATGGCTACACCTTC
d_gene: TRBD2; v_gene: TRBV4-1; j_gene: TRBJ2-3; abundance: once; CDR3aa: CASSQDWTSGSDTQYF; CDR3nt: TGCGCCAGCAGCCAAGATTGGACTAGCGGGAGTGATACGCAGTATTTT
d_gene: NA; v_gene: TRBV2; j_gene: TRBJ1-4; abundance: few; CDR3aa: CASKYANEKLFF; CDR3nt: TGTGCCAGCAAGTATGCTAATGAAAAACTGTTTTTT
d_gene: TRBD1; v_gene: TRBV28; j_gene: TRBJ2-7; abundance: NA; CDR3aa: CASARGGPAYEQYF; CDR3nt: TGTGCCAGTGCTAGAGGGGGCCCCGCCTACGAGCAGTACTTC
d_gene: NA; v_gene: TRBV12-5; j_gene: TRBJ2-1; abundance: once; CDR3aa: CASGLVVGGTIPSYNEQFF; CDR3nt: TGTGCTAGTGGTTTGGTTGTTGGCGGGACCATCCCATCCTACAATGAGCAGTTCTTC
d_gene: NA; v_gene: TRBV2; j_gene: TRBJ2-3; abundance: NA; CDR3aa: CASSGESRSTDTQYF; CDR3nt: TGTGCCAGCAGTGGAGAAAGCAGGAGCACAGATACGCAGTATTTT
d_gene: NA; v_gene: TRBV7-2; j_gene: TRBJ2-7; abundance: few; CDR3aa: CASSRTGMQTYEQYF; CDR3nt: TGTGCCAGCAGCCGTACAGGAATGCAGACCTACGAGCAGTACTTC
d_gene: NA; v_gene: TRBV28; j_gene: TRBJ1-5; abundance: NA; CDR3aa: CASRPKSNQPQHF; CDR3nt: TGTGCCAGCAGACCGAAAAGCAATCAGCCCCAGCATTTT
d_gene: NA; v_gene: TRBV5-4; j_gene: TRBJ1-2; abundance: NA; CDR3aa: CASSLARGGGISHYGYTF; CDR3nt: TGTGCCAGCAGCTTGGCCCGGGGGGGAGGAATTTCTCACTATGGCTACACCTTC
d_gene: NA; v_gene: TRBV30; j_gene: TRBJ2-2; abundance: NA; CDR3aa: CAWSVASSGELFF; CDR3nt: TGTGCCTGGAGTGTCGCCTCGAGCGGGGAGCTGTTTTTT
d_gene: NA; v_gene: TRBV6-1; j_gene: TRBJ2-1; abundance: NA; CDR3aa: CASSERTATNYNEQFF; CDR3nt: TGTGCCAGCAGTGAAAGGACAGCTACAAACTACAATGAGCAGTTCTTC
d_gene: TRBD1; v_gene: TRBV18; j_gene: TRBJ1-4; abundance: NA; CDR3aa: CASSQGQVLNEKLFF; CDR3nt: TGTGCCAGCTCACAAGGACAGGTCCTTAATGAAAAACTGTTTTTT
d_gene: NA; v_gene: TRBV28; j_gene: TRBJ1-1; abundance: NA; CDR3aa: CASSSARDTEAFF; CDR3nt: TGTGCCAGCAGTAGCGCCAGGGATACTGAAGCTTTCTTT
d_gene: NA; v_gene: TRBV5-4; j_gene: TRBJ2-2; abundance: NA; CDR3aa: CASSQGYGTSNTGELFF; CDR3nt: TGCGCCAGCAGCCAGGGGTATGGGACAAGTAACACCGGGGAGCTGTTTTTT
d_gene: TRBD2; v_gene: TRBV7-2; j_gene: TRBJ2-7; abundance: NA; CDR3aa: CASSARGAGGFEEQYF; CDR3nt: TGTGCCAGCAGCGCCCGCGGAGCGGGGGGCTTCGAAGAGCAGTACTTC
d_gene: NA; v_gene: TRBV4-1; j_gene: TRBJ1-6; abundance: NA; CDR3aa: CASSIIVGGSSYNSPLHF; CDR3nt: TGCGCCAGCAGCATAATAGTCGGGGGGAGCTCCTATAATTCACCCCTCCACTTT
d_gene: TRBD1; v_gene: TRBV7-2; j_gene: TRBJ1-5; abundance: NA; CDR3aa: CASSLEGGRGNQPQHF; CDR3nt: TGTGCCAGCAGCTTAGAAGGGGGCCGTGGCAATCAGCCCCAGCATTTT
d_gene: NA; v_gene: TRBV5-8; j_gene: TRBJ2-2; abundance: NA; CDR3aa: CASQGRGRAGNTGELFF; CDR3nt: TGTGCCAGCCAAGGAAGGGGTCGTGCAGGGAACACCGGGGAGCTGTTTTTT
d_gene: NA; v_gene: TRBV21-1; j_gene: TRBJ1-3; abundance: once; CDR3aa: CASSKGPGPDSGNTIYF; CDR3nt: TGTGCCAGCAGCAAGGGGCCGGGACCCGACTCTGGAAACACCATATATTTT
d_gene: TRBD2; v_gene: TRBV6-5; j_gene: TRBJ2-3; abundance: NA; CDR3aa: CASSYLSGGARDTQYF; CDR3nt: TGTGCCAGCAGTTACTTGAGCGGGGGGGCCCGAGATACGCAGTATTTT
d_gene: TRBD1; v_gene: TRBV9; j_gene: TRBJ2-3; abundance: NA; CDR3aa: CASSVQGAGTDTQYF; CDR3nt: TGTGCCAGCAGCGTACAGGGGGCAGGCACAGATACGCAGTATTTT
d_gene: NA; v_gene: TRBV7-2; j_gene: TRBJ2-7; abundance: NA; CDR3aa: CASSSYGGAGRYEQYF; CDR3nt: TGTGCCAGCAGCTCCTATGGGGGGGCAGGGAGGTACGAGCAGTACTTC
d_gene: NA; v_gene: TRBV19; j_gene: TRBJ2-7; abundance: NA; CDR3aa: CASTRGSPYEQYF; CDR3nt: TGTGCCAGTACTCGGGGGAGTCCCTACGAGCAGTACTTC
d_gene: TRBD1; v_gene: TRBV5-1; j_gene: TRBJ2-3; abundance: NA; CDR3aa: CASSLAQTTGTGGSRTDTQYF; CDR3nt: TGCGCCAGCAGCTTGGCGCAAACGACAGGGACAGGGGGGAGTCGCACAGATACGCAGTATTTT
d_gene: TRBD2; v_gene: TRBV11-3; j_gene: TRBJ2-3; abundance: once; CDR3aa: CASSSRLADTQYF; CDR3nt: TGTGCCAGCAGCTCCCGACTAGCGGATACGCAGTATTTT
d_gene: NA; v_gene: TRBV28; j_gene: TRBJ2-7; abundance: NA; CDR3aa: CASSFGSQTFSYEQYF; CDR3nt: TGTGCCAGCAGTTTCGGGTCCCAGACTTTCTCCTACGAGCAGTACTTC